The present TCR beta chain was sequenced within a study of a mutant IDH1 vaccine in newly diagnosed glioma. Study context: With temozolomide cycles, or 4-6 weeks after radiotherapy alone, vaccination was started.

Assay used: immunoSEQ multiplex PCR; TCRdb lists only in-frame clones, some missing. This repertoire shows about 26,000 clones, 65% to 80% found once; its top ten account for about 7.7%. Study-wide results and limits: Pseudoprogression seemingly bore no relation to changes in top peripheral T cell clonotypes.

To note about this clone: Its antigen remains unknown.

The CDR3 sequence is 14 residues long. Per the germline V gene, CDR1 is SGHRS and CDR2 is YFSETQ. Trimming left V 4 bases short and J 0 bases short, with 5 bases between. Time point noted: week 5, during vaccination. A 20-mer mutant IDH1 peptide at 300 ug was injected subcutaneously with topical imiquimod. The source is a man in his forties or fifties with glioma. Some clones in this sample may be carry-over from other donors' samples. Material: PBMCs, obtained from a glioma patient whose treatment included an IDH1 peptide vaccine. V and J are TRBV5-1 and TRBJ1-6, with unresolved D. The CDR3, as DNA: TGCGCCAGCAGCAGAAGCTCCTATAATTCACCCCTCCACTTT. It translates to CASSRSSYNSPLHF.